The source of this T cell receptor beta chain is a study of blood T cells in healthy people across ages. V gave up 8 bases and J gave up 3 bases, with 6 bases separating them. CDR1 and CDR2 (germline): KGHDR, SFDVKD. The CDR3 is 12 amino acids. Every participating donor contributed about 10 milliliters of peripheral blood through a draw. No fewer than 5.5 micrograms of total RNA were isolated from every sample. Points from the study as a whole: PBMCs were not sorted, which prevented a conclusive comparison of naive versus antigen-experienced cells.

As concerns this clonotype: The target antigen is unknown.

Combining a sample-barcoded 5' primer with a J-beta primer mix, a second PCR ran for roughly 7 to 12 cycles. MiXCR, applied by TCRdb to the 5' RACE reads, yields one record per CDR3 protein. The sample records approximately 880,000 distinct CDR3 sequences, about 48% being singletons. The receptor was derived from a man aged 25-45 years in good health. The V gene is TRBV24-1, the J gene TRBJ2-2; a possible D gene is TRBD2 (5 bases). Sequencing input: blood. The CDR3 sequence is CATNGDTGELFF. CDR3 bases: TGTGCCACCAACGGGGACACCGGGGAGCTGTTTTTT.